This TCR beta chain was recorded in a study of blood T cell repertoires in COVID-19. Overall study: Researchers got acute and convalescent COVID-19 samples from the United States, Italy and Spain. PBMCs, B-cell-depleted T cells, or T cells were the source of the cDNA or gDNA that made up the material.

CDR1 is SGDLS, CDR2 YYNGEE, per germline. CDR3 size: 13 residues. The junction had 4 bases not matched to a gene; V was cut back by 3 bases and J by 8 bases. Seattle's enrolled individuals joined amid active infection and were then monitored longitudinally. The method was immunoSEQ multiplex PCR; TCRdb's version includes in-frame clones alone and lacks a portion of them. The sample lists under 85,000 clones; under 85% were seen once. This clone was seen a few times. This rearrangement joins TRBV9 to TRBJ2-1, with 8 bases identical to TRBD2. The TCR was taken from a man aged 50 or older with COVID-19, enrolled during active disease. Sequencing was done on a sample of peripheral blood. This CDR3 is CASSAGGPYEQFF. The CDR3 DNA follows: TGTGCCAGCAGCGCGGGGGGGCCCTATGAGCAGTTCTTC. Based on the CDR3 plus reference TRBV9 and TRBJ2-1, the full variable domain is DSGVTQTPKHLITATGQRVTLRCSPRSGDLSVYWYQQSLDQGLQFLIQYYNGEERAKGNILERFSAQQFPDLHSELNLSSLELGDSALYFCASSAGGPYEQFFGPGTRLTVL.